Shown below are 9 T cell receptor beta chains from a single sample sequenced in a study of cytomegalovirus exposure and HLA in healthy donors. The PCR ran on 60 Vbeta and 13 Jbeta primers. Profiling relied on immunoSEQ multiplex PCR, and the TCRdb table lists in-frame clones only, not all of them. The sample holds more than 90,000 clones, over 65% seen once. The sequencing sample was made of PBMCs. The source is a man in his fifties or sixties in good health and CMV-seronegative.

The CDR3 nucleotides read TGTGCCAGCAGTTTACCAGGGGGCCGGGGAGCTTACGAGCAGTACTTC. Its protein is CASSLPGGRGAYEQYF. The chain combines TRBV28 with TRBJ2-7; 8 positions agree with TRBD1. The length of the CDR3 is 16 residues. The trim removed 2 bases at V and 4 bases at J, leaving 10 bases unmatched. Germline V gene sequence: CDR1 MDHEN, CDR2 SYDVKM.

This chain uses TRBV5-1 with TRBJ2-1; 7 nucleotides align to TRBD1. The CDR3 consists of 15 residues. J gave up 3 bases and V 6 bases, and 9 bases lay outside the gene matches. The V gene's germline CDR1 is SGHRS and CDR2 YFSETQ. As DNA, the CDR3 is TGCGCCAGCACCTCCTCAGGGGGAAGCTACAATGAGCAGTTCTTC. Its translation: CASTSSGGSYNEQFF.

The rearrangement uses TRBV28 and TRBJ1-1, with 9 positions matching TRBD1. The V gene end was trimmed by 4 bases and the J gene end by 1 base; junction bases not matched to a gene: 1. The CDR3 totals 14 residues. Looked up from germline, CDR1 is MDHEN and CDR2 is SYDVKM. The CDR3 sequence is CASSSTGGNTEAFF. CDR3 coding DNA: TGTGCCAGCAGTTCGACAGGGGGGAACACTGAAGCTTTCTTT.

The CDR3 bases are TGTGCCAGCAGTTCGCAGGGGGCGCAGGGCACTGAAGCTTTCTTT. Translated: CASSSQGAQGTEAFF. The gene calls are TRBV6-5 and TRBJ1-1, with 8 positions matching TRBD1. This CDR3 is 15 amino acids long. In germline, CDR1 is MNHEY, CDR2 SVGAGI. The V and J ends lost 4 bases and 4 bases, in that order; junction bases with no gene match: 8.

V usage is TRBV19 and J usage is TRBJ2-5; 8 nucleotides align to TRBD1. Looked up from germline, CDR1 is LNHDA and CDR2 is SQIVND (reference sequence). This CDR3 region has 15 residues. Trimming removed 9 bases from V and 4 bases from J; junction bases left unmatched: 13. CDR3 amino acids: CASKQPTGAGETQYF. DNA for the CDR3: TGTGCCAGCAAACAACCGACAGGGGCAGGAGAGACCCAGTACTTC. The entire variable domain, with the rest obtained from reference TRBV19 and TRBJ2-5, is as follows: DGGITQSPKYLFRKEGQNVTLSCEQNLNHDAMYWYRQDPGQGLRLIYYSQIVNDFQKGDIAEGYSVSREKKESFPLTVTSAQKNPTAFYLCASKQPTGAGETQYFGPGTRLLVL.

This clone was counted between two and nine times. This sequence joins TRBV28 and TRBJ2-7; 7 bases align to TRBD2. CDR3 length: 14 amino acids. Looked up from germline, CDR1 is MDHEN and CDR2 is SYDVKM. Trimming at V came to 2 bases and at J to 0 bases, leaving 1 base not matched to a gene. CDR3 coding DNA: TGTGCCAGCAGTTTAGGCGGGAGCTCCTACGAGCAGTACTTC. Its protein product is CASSLGGSSYEQYF.

The chain is built from TRBV7-9 and TRBJ2-3; D not resolved. Trimming stripped 2 bases from V and 0 bases from J, with 6 bases between. CDR1 is SEHNR and CDR2 is FQNEAQ in the germline V gene (reference sequence). The CDR3 loop spans 14 amino acids. CDR3 DNA sequence: TGTGCCAGCAGCTTAACTTCTAGCACAGATACGCAGTATTTT. Protein sequence: CASSLTSSTDTQYF.

The V gene is TRBV19, the J gene TRBJ2-7, with a possible D match to TRBD1 (6 bases). Germline V lookup: CDR1 LNHDA, CDR2 SQIVND (reference sequence). V was trimmed by 0 bases and J by 9 bases, leaving 15 bases between them. This CDR3 is built from 14 residues. The CDR3 loop is CASSIEQGSNRQYF. The DNA of the CDR3 is TGTGCCAGTAGTATAGAACAGGGTAGTAATCGGCAGTACTTC.

The genes are TRBV27 and TRBJ2-7, with D uncertain. The CDR3 contains 11 residues. Trimming removed 8 bases at V and 4 bases at J, with 9 bases between. In germline, CDR1 is MNHEY, CDR2 SMNVEV (reference sequence). CDR3 sequence reads: CASQVPYEQYF. CDR3 in DNA: TGTGCCAGCCAGGTTCCGTACGAGCAGTACTTC.